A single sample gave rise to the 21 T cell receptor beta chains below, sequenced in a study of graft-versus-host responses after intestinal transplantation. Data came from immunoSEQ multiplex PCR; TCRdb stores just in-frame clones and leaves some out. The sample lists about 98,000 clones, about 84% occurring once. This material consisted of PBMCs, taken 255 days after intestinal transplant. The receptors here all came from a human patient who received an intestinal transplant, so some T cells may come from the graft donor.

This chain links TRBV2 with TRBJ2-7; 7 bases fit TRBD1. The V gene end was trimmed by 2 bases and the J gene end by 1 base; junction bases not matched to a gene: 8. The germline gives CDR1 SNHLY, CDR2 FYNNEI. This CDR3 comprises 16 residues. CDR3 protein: CASSESPGTDSYEQYF. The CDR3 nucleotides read TGTGCCAGCAGTGAATCCCCCGGGACAGATTCCTACGAGCAGTACTTC. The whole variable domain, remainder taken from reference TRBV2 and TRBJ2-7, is EPEVTQTPSHQVTQMGQEVILRCVPISNHLYFYWYRQILGQKVEFLVSFYNNEISEKSEIFDDQFSVERPDGSNFTLKIRSTKLEDSAMYFCASSESPGTDSYEQYFGPGTRLTVT.

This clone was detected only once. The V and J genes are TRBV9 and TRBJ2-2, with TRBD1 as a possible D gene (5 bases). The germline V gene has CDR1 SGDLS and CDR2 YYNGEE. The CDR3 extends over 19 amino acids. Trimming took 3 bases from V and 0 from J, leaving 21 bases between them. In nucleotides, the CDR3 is TGTGCCAGCAGCGCCCAGGGTTCAAGCAACAACCCGAACACCGGGGAGCTGTTTTTT. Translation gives CASSAQGSSNNPNTGELFF.

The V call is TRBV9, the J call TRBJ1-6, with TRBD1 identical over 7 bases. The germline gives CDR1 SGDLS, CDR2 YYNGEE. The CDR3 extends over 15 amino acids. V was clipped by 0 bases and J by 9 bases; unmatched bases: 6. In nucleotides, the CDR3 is TGTGCCAGCAGCGTAGCGGACAGGATCGGTTCACCCCTCCACTTT. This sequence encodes CASSVADRIGSPLHF.

CDR3 protein: CASSRATSGSPYEQYF. Here the CDR3 DNA reads TGTGCCAGTAGCCGGGCTACTAGCGGGAGCCCTTACGAGCAGTACTTC. The V gene is TRBV19, the J gene TRBJ2-7, with TRBD2 matching 11 bases. Germline CDR1 is LNHDA and CDR2 is SQIVND (reference sequence). Germline trimming cut 6 bases from V and 4 bases from J; bases unmatched to any gene: 11. The CDR3 spans 16 residues. Supplemented by reference TRBV19 and TRBJ2-7, the full variable domain reads DGGITQSPKYLFRKEGQNVTLSCEQNLNHDAMYWYRQDPGQGLRLIYYSQIVNDFQKGDIAEGYSVSREKKESFPLTVTSAQKNPTAFYLCASSRATSGSPYEQYFGPGTRLTVT.

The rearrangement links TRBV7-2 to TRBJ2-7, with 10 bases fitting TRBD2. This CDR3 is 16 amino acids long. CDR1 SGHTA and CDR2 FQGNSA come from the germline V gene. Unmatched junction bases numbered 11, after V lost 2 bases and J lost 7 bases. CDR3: CASSLIRTSGPREQYF. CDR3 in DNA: TGTGCCAGCAGCTTAATCCGGACTAGCGGCCCCCGGGAGCAGTACTTC.

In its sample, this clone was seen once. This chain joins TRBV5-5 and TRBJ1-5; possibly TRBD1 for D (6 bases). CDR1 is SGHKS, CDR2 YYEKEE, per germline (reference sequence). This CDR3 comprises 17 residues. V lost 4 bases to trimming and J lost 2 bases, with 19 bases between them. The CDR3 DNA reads TGTGCCAGCAGCCCGGGGGTACAGGGTTGGGGCAATCAGCCCCAGCATTTT. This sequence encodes CASSPGVQGWGNQPQHF.

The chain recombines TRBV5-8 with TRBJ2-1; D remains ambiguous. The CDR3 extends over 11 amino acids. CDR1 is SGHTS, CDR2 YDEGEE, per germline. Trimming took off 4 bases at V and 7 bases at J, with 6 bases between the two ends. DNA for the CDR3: TGTGCCAGCAGCCATAGGAATGAGCAGTTCTTC. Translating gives CASSHRNEQFF.

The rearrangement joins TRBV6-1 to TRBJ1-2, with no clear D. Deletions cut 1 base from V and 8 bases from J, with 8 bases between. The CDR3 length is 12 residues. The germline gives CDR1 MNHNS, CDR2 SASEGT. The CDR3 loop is CASSEGGTGYTF. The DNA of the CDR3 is TGTGCCAGCAGTGAAGGGGGTACCGGCTACACCTTC.

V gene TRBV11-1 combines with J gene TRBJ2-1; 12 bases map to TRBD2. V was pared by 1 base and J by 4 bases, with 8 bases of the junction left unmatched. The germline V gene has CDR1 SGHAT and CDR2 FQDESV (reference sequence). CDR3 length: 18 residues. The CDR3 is CASSLGLAGGMGYNEQFF. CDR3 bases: TGTGCCAGCAGCTTAGGGCTAGCGGGAGGGATGGGGTACAATGAGCAGTTCTTC.

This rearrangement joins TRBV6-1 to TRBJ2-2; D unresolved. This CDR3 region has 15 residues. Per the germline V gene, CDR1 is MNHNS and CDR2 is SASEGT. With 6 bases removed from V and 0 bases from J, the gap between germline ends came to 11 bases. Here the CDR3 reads CASSTTIANTGELFF. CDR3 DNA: TGTGCCAGCAGCACTACCATCGCGAACACCGGGGAGCTGTTTTTT.

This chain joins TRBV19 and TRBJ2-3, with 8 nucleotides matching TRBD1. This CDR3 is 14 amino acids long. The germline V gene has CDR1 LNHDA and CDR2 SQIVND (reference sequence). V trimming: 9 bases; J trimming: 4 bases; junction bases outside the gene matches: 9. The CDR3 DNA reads TGTGCCAGCCAGACAGGGGACAGCGCAGATACGCAGTATTTT. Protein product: CASQTGDSADTQYF.

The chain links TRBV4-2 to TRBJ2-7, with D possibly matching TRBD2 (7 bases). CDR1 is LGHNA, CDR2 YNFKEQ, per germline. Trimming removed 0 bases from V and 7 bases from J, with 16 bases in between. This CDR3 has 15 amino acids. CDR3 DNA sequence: TGTGCCAGCAGCCAAGATCATGGGGGGGCGGAAGAGCAGTACTTC. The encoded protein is CASSQDHGGAEEQYF.

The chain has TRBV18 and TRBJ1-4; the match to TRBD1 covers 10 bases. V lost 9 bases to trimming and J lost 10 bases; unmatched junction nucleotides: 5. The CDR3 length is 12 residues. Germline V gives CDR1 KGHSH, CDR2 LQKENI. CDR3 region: CARTGGYGKLFF. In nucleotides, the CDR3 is TGTGCCAGGACAGGGGGCTATGGAAAACTGTTTTTT.

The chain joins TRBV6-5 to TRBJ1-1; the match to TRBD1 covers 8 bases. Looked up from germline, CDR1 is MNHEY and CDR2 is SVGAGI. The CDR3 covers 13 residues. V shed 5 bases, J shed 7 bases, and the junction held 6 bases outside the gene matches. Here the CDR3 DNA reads TGTGCCAGCAGTCACCAGGGGGCGGTTGAAGCTTTCTTT. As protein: CASSHQGAVEAFF.

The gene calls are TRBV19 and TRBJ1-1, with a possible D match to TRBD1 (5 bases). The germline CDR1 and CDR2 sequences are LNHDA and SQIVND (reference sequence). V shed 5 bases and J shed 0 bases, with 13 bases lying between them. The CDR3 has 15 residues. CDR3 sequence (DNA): TGTGCCAGTAGTGCCGGGACTGCGATGAACACTGAAGCTTTCTTT. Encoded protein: CASSAGTAMNTEAFF.

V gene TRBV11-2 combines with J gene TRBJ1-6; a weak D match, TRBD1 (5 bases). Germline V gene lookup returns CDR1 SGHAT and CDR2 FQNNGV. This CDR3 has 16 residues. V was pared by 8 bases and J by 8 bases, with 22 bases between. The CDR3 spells CASGLERWDPDSPLHF. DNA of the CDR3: TGTGCCAGCGGACTCGAGAGATGGGACCCAGATTCACCCCTCCACTTT.

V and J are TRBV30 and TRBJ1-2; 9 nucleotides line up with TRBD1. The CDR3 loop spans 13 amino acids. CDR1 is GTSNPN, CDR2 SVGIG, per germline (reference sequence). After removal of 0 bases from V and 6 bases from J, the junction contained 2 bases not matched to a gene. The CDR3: CAWSVRQGDGYTF. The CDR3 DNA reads TGTGCCTGGAGTGTACGACAGGGGGATGGCTACACCTTC.

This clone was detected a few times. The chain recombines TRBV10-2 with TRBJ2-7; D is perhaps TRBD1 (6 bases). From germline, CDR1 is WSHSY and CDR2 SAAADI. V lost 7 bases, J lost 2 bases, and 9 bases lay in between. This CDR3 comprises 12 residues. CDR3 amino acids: CASTDSTYEQYF. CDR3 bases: TGCGCCAGCACGGACAGTACCTACGAGCAGTACTTC.

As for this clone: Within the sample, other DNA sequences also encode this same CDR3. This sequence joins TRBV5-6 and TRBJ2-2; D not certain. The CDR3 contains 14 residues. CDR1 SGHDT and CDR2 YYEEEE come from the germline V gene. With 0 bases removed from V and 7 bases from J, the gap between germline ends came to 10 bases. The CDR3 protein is CASSLVPGYGELFF. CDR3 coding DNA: TGTGCCAGCAGCTTGGTTCCCGGGTACGGGGAGCTGTTTTTT.

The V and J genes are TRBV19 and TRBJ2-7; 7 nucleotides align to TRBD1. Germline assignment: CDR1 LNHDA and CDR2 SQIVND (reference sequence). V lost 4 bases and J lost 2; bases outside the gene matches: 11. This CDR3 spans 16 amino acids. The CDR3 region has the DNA TGTGCCAGTAGTAGTCCCGGGGACAGAAGGACCTACGAGCAGTACTTC. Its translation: CASSSPGDRRTYEQYF.

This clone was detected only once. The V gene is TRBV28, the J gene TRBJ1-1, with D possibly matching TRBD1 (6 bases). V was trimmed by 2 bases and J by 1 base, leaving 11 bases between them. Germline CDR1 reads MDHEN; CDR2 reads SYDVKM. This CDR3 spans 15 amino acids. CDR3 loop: CASSLAGGQNTEAFF. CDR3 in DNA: TGTGCCAGCAGTTTAGCTGGGGGCCAGAACACTGAAGCTTTCTTT.